This T cell receptor (beta chain) was identified in a study of CD8 T cells in Susac syndrome. This CDR3 is 17 amino acids long. V lost 2 bases to trimming and J lost 0 bases; unmatched junction nucleotides: 8. Germline V lookup: CDR1 LGHNA, CDR2 YNFKEQ. Random hexamers primed reverse transcription of roughly 0.5 to 1 ug RNA. MiXCR, run by TCRdb on the immunoSEQ multiplex PCR reads, gives a single entry per CDR3 protein. The table includes about 300,000 distinct CDR3 sequences, about 85% detected once. Input material: CD8+ T cells from PBMCs. This receptor was obtained from a human donor with multiple sclerosis. The chain recombines TRBV4-2 with TRBJ2-3; the match to TRBD2 covers 7 bases. As DNA, the CDR3 is TGTGCCAGCAGCCAAAGTCGGCGGGAGTGGAGCACAGATACGCAGTATTTT. Encoded protein: CASSQSRREWSTDTQYF.